The T cell receptor (beta chain) described here comes from a study of T cell responses to AZD1222 COVID-19 vaccine. Study conclusions and caveats: All repertoire sampling was performed exclusively after the peak T cell response. Clonal diversity was possibly underestimated, and white British individuals and females predominated among donors.

The table came from immunoSEQ multiplex PCR; TCRdb's copy has only in-frame clones and leaves some out. This table holds 75,000 to 90,000 clones, roughly nine tenths found once. This clone was detected once. Its antigen is not identified. CDR1 and CDR2 from the germline V gene are SGHVS and FNYEAQ. This CDR3 is 15 amino acids long. Trimming shortened V by 2 bases and J by 5 bases, and 13 bases separated the two germline ends. Whether given at about 4 or about 12 weeks, second doses were pooled. This material consisted of peripheral blood, taken 28 days after the second AZD1222 dose. The clonotype originates from an adult who received the AZD1222 COVID-19 vaccine. This chain connects TRBV7-6 to TRBJ2-1; the D call may be TRBD1 or TRBD2 (7 bases each). CDR3 in amino acids: CASSLMAGGDNEQFF. Here the CDR3 DNA reads TGTGCCAGCAGCTTAATGGCAGGGGGGGACAATGAGCAGTTCTTC. The full variable domain, completed using reference TRBV7-6 and TRBJ2-1, is GAGVSQSPRYKVTKRGQDVALRCDPISGHVSLYWYRQALGQGPEFLTYFNYEAQQDKSGLPNDRFSAERPEGSISTLTIQRTEQRDSAMYRCASSLMAGGDNEQFFGPGTRLTVL.